The 21 T cell receptor beta chains below come from one sample, sequenced in a study of T cell responses to AZD1222 COVID-19 vaccine. This table comes from immunoSEQ multiplex PCR, and its TCRdb copy is limited to in-frame clones, with some not included. The sample carries 95,000 to 130,000 clones, 85% to 95% recorded once. The input for sequencing was peripheral blood, taken on day 0 of AZD1222 vaccination. These receptor sequences come from an adult in good health.

J is TRBJ2-7 and V is TRBV28, with D possibly being TRBD2 (6 bases). The CDR3 is 13 amino acids. Looked up from germline, CDR1 is MDHEN and CDR2 is SYDVKM. V dropped 10 bases and J dropped 4 bases, with 17 bases sitting between them. CDR3 residues: CATLRTTKYEQYF. The DNA for the CDR3 is TGTGCCACCCTCAGGACTACCAAGTACGAGCAGTACTTC. The variable domain in full, with the rest retrieved from reference TRBV28 and TRBJ2-7, is DVKVTQSSRYLVKRTGEKVFLECVQDMDHENMFWYRQDPGLGLRLIYFSYDVKMKEKGDIPEGYSVSREKKERFSLILESASTNQTSMYLCATLRTTKYEQYFGPGTRLTVT.

The V and J genes are TRBV10-3 and TRBJ2-7, with D tentatively TRBD1 or TRBD2 (5 bases each). CDR1 is ENHRY and CDR2 is SYGVKD in the germline V gene. V lost 11 bases and J 3 bases, leaving 11 bases between the germline ends. The CDR3 sequence is 11 residues long. CDR3 residues: CAARGDYEQYF. The CDR3 DNA is TGTGCCGCCCGAGGGGACTACGAGCAGTACTTC.

The rearrangement joins TRBV28 to TRBJ1-5; tentatively, D is TRBD1 (5 bases). V lost 6 bases, J lost 3 bases, and 24 bases lay in between. CDR3 length: 18 amino acids. Germline CDR1 and CDR2: MDHEN and SYDVKM. CDR3 residues: CASRPTDLGKRFNQPQHF. The CDR3 coding sequence is TGTGCCAGCAGGCCGACAGACCTAGGAAAGAGGTTCAATCAGCCCCAGCATTTT.

The chain couples TRBV6-1 to TRBJ1-2, with D unclear. Germline V gene data show CDR1 as MNHNS and CDR2 as SASEGT. Trimming stripped 3 bases from V and 4 bases from J, with 12 bases between. The CDR3 is 14 amino acids. The CDR3 is CASSEGRAFYGYTF. Here the CDR3 DNA reads TGTGCCAGCAGTGAGGGCCGGGCCTTCTATGGCTACACCTTC.

The chain's CDR3 is CSVDFPGGGTEAFF. The CDR3 nucleotides are TGCAGCGTTGATTTCCCAGGGGGCGGCACTGAAGCTTTCTTT. J is TRBJ1-1 and V is TRBV29-1, with 8 positions matching TRBD1. The germline gives CDR1 SQVTM, CDR2 ANQGSEA. This CDR3 is 14 amino acids long. J was trimmed by 4 bases and V by 3 bases; bases with no gene match: 7.

V usage is TRBV5-1 and J usage is TRBJ1-2; D gene ambiguous. CDR1 SGHRS and CDR2 YFSETQ come from the germline V gene. V lost 4 bases to trimming and J lost 4 bases, with 8 bases between them. The CDR3 runs 12 residues. The CDR3 region is CASSVRGYGYTF. DNA for the CDR3: TGCGCCAGCAGCGTACGTGGCTATGGCTACACCTTC.

V is TRBV10-3 and J is TRBJ1-4, with 7 bases lining up with TRBD1. Looked up from germline, CDR1 is ENHRY and CDR2 is SYGVKD. The CDR3 extends over 16 amino acids. J lost 2 bases, V lost 2 bases, and 5 bases had no gene match. CDR3 nucleotide sequence: TGTGCCATCAGTGAGGTGACAGGGCGGACTAATGAAAAACTGTTTTTT. As protein: CAISEVTGRTNEKLFF.

The V gene is TRBV5-6, the J gene TRBJ2-1, with TRBD2 matching over 7 bases. V was clipped by 4 bases and J by 8 bases; unmatched bases: 15. CDR1 SGHDT and CDR2 YYEEEE come from the germline V gene. The CDR3 has 16 amino acids. CDR3 DNA: TGTGCCAGCAGCCCGGTAGCTTACAGCGGGGTTGATGAGCAGTTCTTC. Translated, it gives CASSPVAYSGVDEQFF. Full variable domain (missing parts from reference TRBV5-6 and TRBJ2-1): DAGVTQSPTHLIKTRGQQVTLRCSPKSGHDTVSWYQQALGQGPQFIFQYYEEEERQRGNFPDRFSGHQFPNYSSELNVNALLLGDSALYLCASSPVAYSGVDEQFFGPGTRLTVL.

The rearrangement joins TRBV3-1 (or the pseudogene TRBV3-2) to TRBJ1-1; D is perhaps TRBD1 (6 bases). The V and J ends lost 5 bases and 7 bases respectively, with 17 bases between them. Per the germline V gene, CDR1 is LGHDT and CDR2 is YNNKEL (reference sequence). The CDR3 extends over 14 amino acids. CDR3 in amino acids: CASSDRAGEGEAFF. CDR3 sequence (DNA): TGTGCCAGCAGCGATCGCGCAGGGGAAGGTGAAGCTTTCTTT.

The chain recombines TRBV18 with TRBJ1-5; 10 nucleotides align to TRBD1. V shed 4 bases and J 1 base; nucleotides not matched to a gene: 1. The CDR3 is 15 amino acids. Germline CDR1 KGHSH, CDR2 LQKENI. The CDR3 nucleotides read TGTGCCAGCTCACGGACAGGGGGGAGCAATCAGCCCCAGCATTTT. It specifies CASSRTGGSNQPQHF. Together with reference TRBV18 and TRBJ1-5, the CDR3 gives the full variable domain: NAGVMQNPRHLVRRRGQEARLRCSPMKGHSHVYWYRQLPEEGLKFMVYLQKENIIDESGMPKERFSAEFPKEGPSILRIQQVVRGDSAAYFCASSRTGGSNQPQHFGDGTRLSIL.

The V call is TRBV9, the J call TRBJ1-2, with D possibly being TRBD1 (6 bases). Trimming removed 0 bases at V and 4 bases at J, with 16 bases between. The CDR3 totals 16 residues. Looked up from germline, CDR1 is SGDLS and CDR2 is YYNGEE. CDR3 nucleotide sequence: TGTGCCAGCAGCGTAGGGGGACAAGGAAGGGCCTATGGCTACACCTTC. Its protein product is CASSVGGQGRAYGYTF. The whole variable domain, filled in from reference TRBV9 and TRBJ1-2, reads DSGVTQTPKHLITATGQRVTLRCSPRSGDLSVYWYQQSLDQGLQFLIQYYNGEERAKGNILERFSAQQFPDLHSELNLSSLELGDSALYFCASSVGGQGRAYGYTFGSGTRLTVV.

The chain combines TRBV28 with TRBJ1-1; D call uncertain. V lost 7 bases, J lost 3 bases, and 12 bases lay in between. The CDR3 totals 13 residues. CDR1 and CDR2 (germline): MDHEN, SYDVKM. The CDR3 region has the DNA TGTGCCAGCACCCAATCTCGGGACACTGAAGCTTTCTTT. It translates to CASTQSRDTEAFF.

This clone was observed a single time. The chain recombines TRBV27 with TRBJ1-5; D is unclear. With 0 bases removed from V and 0 bases from J, the gap between germline ends came to 15 bases. Germline V gene lookup returns CDR1 MNHEY and CDR2 SMNVEV (reference sequence). The CDR3 spans 18 residues. The CDR3 here is CASSLSSVSRYSNQPQHF. The CDR3 nucleotides read TGTGCCAGCAGTTTATCGTCGGTTTCCCGGTATAGCAATCAGCCCCAGCATTTT.

J is TRBJ2-1 and V is TRBV30, with D possibly matching TRBD1 (6 bases). The V gene lost 0 bases and the J gene lost 7 bases, with 13 bases spanning the gap. The germline CDR1 and CDR2 sequences are GTSNPN and SVGIG (reference sequence). The CDR3 is 14 residues long. CDR3 sequence: CAWSVGGQYNEQFF. CDR3 sequence (DNA): TGTGCCTGGAGTGTAGGGGGTCAGTATAATGAGCAGTTCTTC.

The chain joins TRBV19 to TRBJ1-6, with 9 bases identical to TRBD1. V shed 1 base, J shed 3 bases, and the junction held 4 bases outside the gene matches. The CDR3 is made up of 17 amino acids. Looked up from germline, CDR1 is LNHDA and CDR2 is SQIVND (reference sequence). CDR3 protein: CASSIGTGDVYNSPLHF. The CDR3 coding sequence is TGTGCCAGTAGTATAGGGACAGGGGACGTCTATAATTCACCCCTCCACTTT.

The CDR3 coding sequence is TGCAGCGTTGAAAAGGGAGGAGATACGCAGTATTTT. Its protein product is CSVEKGGDTQYF. The V and J genes are TRBV29-1 and TRBJ2-3, with D possibly TRBD2 on 6 matching bases. The CDR3 totals 12 residues. V shed 2 bases and J shed 5 bases, with 8 bases lying between them. In germline, CDR1 is SQVTM, CDR2 ANQGSEA.

In its sample, this clone was seen once. The chain is built from TRBV28 and TRBJ1-1, with D possibly TRBD1 on 5 matching bases. Trimming removed 5 bases at V and 6 bases at J, with 22 bases between. The CDR3 sequence is 16 residues long. Germline V gene lookup returns CDR1 MDHEN and CDR2 SYDVKM. The CDR3 DNA is TGTGCCAGCAGTGCCACCCGGTCAGGGACTCGCGCTGAAGCTTTCTTT. Protein: CASSATRSGTRAEAFF. The variable domain in full, with the rest retrieved from reference TRBV28 and TRBJ1-1, is DVKVTQSSRYLVKRTGEKVFLECVQDMDHENMFWYRQDPGLGLRLIYFSYDVKMKEKGDIPEGYSVSREKKERFSLILESASTNQTSMYLCASSATRSGTRAEAFFGQGTRLTVV.

CDR3 residues: CASSGGDPQYF. Written as DNA, the CDR3 is TGTGCCAGCAGTGGAGGGGACCCGCAGTATTTT. The chain links TRBV2 to TRBJ2-3; D could derive from TRBD1 or TRBD2 (5 bases each). V lost 4 bases and J 10 bases, leaving 9 bases between the germline ends. Germline CDR1 is SNHLY and CDR2 is FYNNEI. The CDR3 loop spans 11 amino acids.

Only one count was recorded for this clone. The chain joins TRBV7-9 to TRBJ1-1; D call uncertain. Germline CDR1 SEHNR, CDR2 FQNEAQ (reference sequence). V shed 5 bases and J shed 5 bases, with 12 bases lying between them. This CDR3 comprises 13 residues. CDR3 region: CASSQVLSTEAFF. CDR3 nucleotides: TGTGCCAGCAGCCAAGTGCTGTCTACTGAAGCTTTCTTT. Looking up the rest from reference TRBV7-9 and TRBJ1-1 gives the full variable domain: DTGVSQNPRHKITKRGQNVTFRCDPISEHNRLYWYRQTLGQGPEFLTYFQNEAQLEKSRLLSDRFSAERPKGSFSTLEIQRTEQGDSAMYLCASSQVLSTEAFFGQGTRLTVV.

The V call is TRBV29-1, the J call TRBJ1-1; 9 bases fit TRBD1. Germline V lookup: CDR1 SQVTM, CDR2 ANQGSEA. The CDR3 consists of 14 residues. With V trimmed by 5 bases and J by 4 bases, 8 bases remained unmatched. The CDR3 is CSVSRDREGTEAFF. The CDR3 bases are TGCAGCGTTTCCCGGGACAGGGAGGGCACTGAAGCTTTCTTT.

This chain links TRBV13 with TRBJ2-7; possibly TRBD2 for D (6 bases). The CDR3 consists of 13 residues. V lost 5 bases and J 6 bases, leaving 14 bases between the germline ends. The germline V gene encodes CDR1 PRHDT and CDR2 FYEKMQ (reference sequence). CDR3 amino acids: CASSPGLPREQYF. The CDR3 coding sequence is TGTGCCAGCAGCCCGGGACTGCCACGCGAGCAGTACTTC. Combining the CDR3 with reference TRBV13 and TRBJ2-7 gives the whole variable domain AAGVIQSPRHLIKEKRETATLKCYPIPRHDTVYWYQQGPGQDPQFLISFYEKMQSDKGSIPDRFSAQQFSDYHSELNMSSLELGDSALYFCASSPGLPREQYFGPGTRLTVT.